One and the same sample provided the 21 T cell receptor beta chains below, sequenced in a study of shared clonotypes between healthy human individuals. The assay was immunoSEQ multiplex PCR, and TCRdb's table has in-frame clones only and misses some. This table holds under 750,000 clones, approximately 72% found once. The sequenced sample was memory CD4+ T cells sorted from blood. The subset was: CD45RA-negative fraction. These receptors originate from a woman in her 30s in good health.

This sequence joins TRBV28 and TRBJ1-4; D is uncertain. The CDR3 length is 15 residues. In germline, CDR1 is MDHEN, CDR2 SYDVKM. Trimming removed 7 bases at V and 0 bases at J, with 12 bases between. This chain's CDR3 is CASNGADTTNEKLFF. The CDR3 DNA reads TGTGCCAGCAACGGTGCAGACACAACTAATGAAAAACTGTTTTTT.

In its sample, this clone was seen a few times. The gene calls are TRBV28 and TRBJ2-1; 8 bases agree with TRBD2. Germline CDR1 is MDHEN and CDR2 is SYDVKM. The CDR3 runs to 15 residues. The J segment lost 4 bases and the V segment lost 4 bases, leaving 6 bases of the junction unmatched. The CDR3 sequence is CASSSSLAGYNEQFF. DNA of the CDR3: TGTGCCAGCAGTTCGTCCTTAGCGGGATACAATGAGCAGTTCTTC.

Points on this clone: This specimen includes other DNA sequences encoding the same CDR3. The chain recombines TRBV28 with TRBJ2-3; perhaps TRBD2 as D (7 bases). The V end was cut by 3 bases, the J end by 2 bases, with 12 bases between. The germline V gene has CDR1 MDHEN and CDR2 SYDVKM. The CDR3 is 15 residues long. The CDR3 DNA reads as TGTGCCAGCAGTTTGTCAGGGGACTACACAGATACGCAGTATTTT. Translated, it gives CASSLSGDYTDTQYF.

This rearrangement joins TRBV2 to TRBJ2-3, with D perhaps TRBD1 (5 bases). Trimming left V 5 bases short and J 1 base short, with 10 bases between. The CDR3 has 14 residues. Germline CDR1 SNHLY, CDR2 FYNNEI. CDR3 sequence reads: CASSFAGRTDTQYF. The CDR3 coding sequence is TGTGCCAGCAGTTTCGCAGGGCGCACAGATACGCAGTATTTT.

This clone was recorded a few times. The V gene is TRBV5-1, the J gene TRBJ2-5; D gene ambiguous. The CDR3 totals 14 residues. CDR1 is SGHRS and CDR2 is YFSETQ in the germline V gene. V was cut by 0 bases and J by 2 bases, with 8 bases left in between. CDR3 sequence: CASSLDPRQETQYF. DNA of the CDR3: TGCGCCAGCAGCTTGGATCCCAGGCAAGAGACCCAGTACTTC. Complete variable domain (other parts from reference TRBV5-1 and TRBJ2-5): KAGVTQTPRYLIKTRGQQVTLSCSPISGHRSVSWYQQTPGQGLQFLFEYFSETQRNKGNFPGRFSGRQFSNSRSEMNVSTLELGDSALYLCASSLDPRQETQYFGPGTRLLVL.

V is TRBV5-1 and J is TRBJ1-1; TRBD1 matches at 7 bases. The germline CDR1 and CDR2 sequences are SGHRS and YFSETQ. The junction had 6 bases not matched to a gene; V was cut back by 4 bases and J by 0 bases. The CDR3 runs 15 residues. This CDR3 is CASSLAGQMNTEAFF. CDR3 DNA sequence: TGCGCCAGCAGCCTGGCGGGACAGATGAACACTGAAGCTTTCTTT.

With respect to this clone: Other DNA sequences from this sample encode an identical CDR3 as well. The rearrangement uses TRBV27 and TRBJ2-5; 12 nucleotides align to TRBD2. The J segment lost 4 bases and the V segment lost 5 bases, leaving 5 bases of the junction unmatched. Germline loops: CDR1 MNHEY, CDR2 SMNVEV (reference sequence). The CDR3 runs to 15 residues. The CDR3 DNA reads TGTGCCAGCAGTGCACTAGCGGGAGGCGGAGAGACCCAGTACTTC. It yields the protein CASSALAGGGETQYF.

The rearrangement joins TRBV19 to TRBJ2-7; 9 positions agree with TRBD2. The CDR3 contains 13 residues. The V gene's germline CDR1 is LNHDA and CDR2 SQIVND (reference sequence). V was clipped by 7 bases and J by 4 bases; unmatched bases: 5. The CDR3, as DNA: TGTGCCAGTAATCTAGCGGGGTTGTACGAGCAGTACTTC. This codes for CASNLAGLYEQYF.

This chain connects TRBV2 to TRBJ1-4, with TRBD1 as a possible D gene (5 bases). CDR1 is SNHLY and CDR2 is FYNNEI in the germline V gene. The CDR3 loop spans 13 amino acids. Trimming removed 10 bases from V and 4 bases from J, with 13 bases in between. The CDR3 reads CANARDGNEKLFF. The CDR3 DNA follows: TGTGCCAATGCCCGGGACGGTAATGAAAAACTGTTTTTT.

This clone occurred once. The CDR3 sequence is CASSESAWGQGIYGYTF. The CDR3 DNA reads as TGTGCCAGCAGTGAATCGGCGTGGGGGCAGGGTATCTATGGCTACACCTTC. V and J are TRBV6-1 and TRBJ1-2, with D perhaps TRBD1 (6 bases). Germline CDR1 and CDR2: MNHNS and SASEGT. V was pared by 2 bases and J by 4 bases, with 20 bases between. CDR3 size: 17 residues.

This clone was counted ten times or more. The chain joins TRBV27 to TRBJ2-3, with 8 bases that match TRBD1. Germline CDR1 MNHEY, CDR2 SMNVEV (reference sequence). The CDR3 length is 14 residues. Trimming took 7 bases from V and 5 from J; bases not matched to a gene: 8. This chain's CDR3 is CASKIGQGRDTQYF. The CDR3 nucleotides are TGTGCCAGCAAAATAGGACAGGGTAGAGATACGCAGTATTTT.

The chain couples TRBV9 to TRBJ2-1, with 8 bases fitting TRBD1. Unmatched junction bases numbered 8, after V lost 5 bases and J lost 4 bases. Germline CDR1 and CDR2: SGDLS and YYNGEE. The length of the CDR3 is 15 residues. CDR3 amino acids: CASSNQGAEYNEQFF. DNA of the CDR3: TGTGCCAGCAGTAACCAGGGGGCCGAATACAATGAGCAGTTCTTC.

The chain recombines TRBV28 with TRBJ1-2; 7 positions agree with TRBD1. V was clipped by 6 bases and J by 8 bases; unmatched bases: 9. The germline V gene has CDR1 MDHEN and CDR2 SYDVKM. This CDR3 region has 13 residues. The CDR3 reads CASSRQGSRGYTF. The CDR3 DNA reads TGTGCCAGCAGCCGACAGGGAAGTCGCGGCTACACCTTC.

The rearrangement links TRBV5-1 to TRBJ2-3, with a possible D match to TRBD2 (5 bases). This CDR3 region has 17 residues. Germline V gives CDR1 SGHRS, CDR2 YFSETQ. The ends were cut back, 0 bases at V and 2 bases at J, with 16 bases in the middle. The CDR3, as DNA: TGCGCCAGCAGCTTGGGGGCCCCGGGAAGCCTCACAGATACGCAGTATTTT. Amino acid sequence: CASSLGAPGSLTDTQYF.

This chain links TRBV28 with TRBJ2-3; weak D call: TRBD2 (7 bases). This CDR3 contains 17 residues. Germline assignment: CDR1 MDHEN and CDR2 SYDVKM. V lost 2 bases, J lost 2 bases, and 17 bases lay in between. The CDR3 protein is CASSLNSGGGFTDTQYF. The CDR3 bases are TGTGCCAGCAGTTTAAACTCTGGGGGGGGCTTCACAGATACGCAGTATTTT.

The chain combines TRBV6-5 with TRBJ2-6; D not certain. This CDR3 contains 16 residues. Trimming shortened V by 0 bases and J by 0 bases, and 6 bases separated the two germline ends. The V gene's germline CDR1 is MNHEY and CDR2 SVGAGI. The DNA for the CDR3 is TGTGCCAGCAGTTACTCGTTTGGCTCTGGGGCCAACGTCCTGACTTTC. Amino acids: CASSYSFGSGANVLTF.

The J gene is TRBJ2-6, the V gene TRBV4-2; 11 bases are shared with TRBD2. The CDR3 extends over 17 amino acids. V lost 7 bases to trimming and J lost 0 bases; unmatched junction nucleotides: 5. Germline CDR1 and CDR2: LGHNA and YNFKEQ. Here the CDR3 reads CASKGLAVPSGANVLTF. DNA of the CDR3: TGTGCCAGCAAGGGACTAGCGGTCCCCTCTGGGGCCAACGTCCTGACTTTC.

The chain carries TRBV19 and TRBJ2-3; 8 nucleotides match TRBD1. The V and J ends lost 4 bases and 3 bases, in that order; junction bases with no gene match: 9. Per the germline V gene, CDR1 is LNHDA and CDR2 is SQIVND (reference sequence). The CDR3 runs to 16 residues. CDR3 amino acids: CASSTVDRVGTDTQYF. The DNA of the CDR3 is TGTGCCAGTAGTACCGTGGACAGGGTTGGGACAGATACGCAGTATTTT.

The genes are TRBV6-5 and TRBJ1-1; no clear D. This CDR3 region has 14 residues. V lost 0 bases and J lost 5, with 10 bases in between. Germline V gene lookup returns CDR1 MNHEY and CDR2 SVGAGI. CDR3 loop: CASSYSSLGTEAFF. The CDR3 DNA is TGTGCCAGCAGTTACTCGAGTCTAGGAACTGAAGCTTTCTTT.

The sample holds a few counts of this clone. The CDR3 nucleotides read TGCAGCGTTGCGGACAGCAATCAGCCCCAGCATTTT. This codes for CSVADSNQPQHF. The V gene is TRBV29-1, the J gene TRBJ1-5; D is unresolved. The CDR3 length is 12 residues. V was clipped by 4 bases and J by 1 base, with 5 bases between them. Germline assignment: CDR1 SQVTM and CDR2 ANQGSEA.

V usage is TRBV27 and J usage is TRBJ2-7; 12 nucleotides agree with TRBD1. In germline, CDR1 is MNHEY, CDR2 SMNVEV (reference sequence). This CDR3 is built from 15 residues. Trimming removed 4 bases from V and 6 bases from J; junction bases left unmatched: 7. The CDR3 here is CASSSPGTGGPEQYF. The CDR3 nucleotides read TGTGCCAGCAGTTCACCCGGGACAGGGGGCCCCGAGCAGTACTTC.